Detailed here is one T cell receptor (beta chain). The entry originates in a study of T cell responses to AZD1222 COVID-19 vaccine. The CDR3 is 15 residues long. Trimming pared 6 bases from V and 4 bases from J, leaving 16 bases between. Germline V gene sequence: CDR1 MNHEY, CDR2 SVGAGI. Using immunoSEQ multiplex PCR, the repertoire was profiled, and TCRdb retains in-frame clones only, with some absent. The data contain 200,000 or so clones, 80% to 95% of them seen just once; the ten biggest clones take up less than 11%. The V and J genes are TRBV6-5 and TRBJ1-5; possible D gene TRBD1, 5 bases. This material consisted of peripheral blood, taken on day 0 of AZD1222 vaccination. The sequence came from an adult in good health. The CDR3 coding sequence is TGTGCCAGCAGCCGCGGGACGGAGTTTAATCAGCCCCAGCATTTT. The encoded protein is CASSRGTEFNQPQHF.